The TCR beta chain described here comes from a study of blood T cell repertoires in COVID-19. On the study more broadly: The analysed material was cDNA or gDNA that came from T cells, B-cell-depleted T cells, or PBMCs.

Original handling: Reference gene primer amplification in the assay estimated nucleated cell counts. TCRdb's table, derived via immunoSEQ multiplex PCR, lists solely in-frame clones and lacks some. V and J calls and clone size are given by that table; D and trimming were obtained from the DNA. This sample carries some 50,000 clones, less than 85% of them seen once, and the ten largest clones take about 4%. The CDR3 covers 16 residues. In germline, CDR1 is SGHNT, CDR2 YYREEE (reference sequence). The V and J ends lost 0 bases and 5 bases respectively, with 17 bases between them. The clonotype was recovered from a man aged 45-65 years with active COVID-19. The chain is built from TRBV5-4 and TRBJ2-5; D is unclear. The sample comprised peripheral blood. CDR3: CASSLVSGSPAETQYF. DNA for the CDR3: TGTGCCAGCAGCTTGGTGTCAGGCTCCCCGGCGGAGACCCAGTACTTC.